These 28 T cell receptor beta chains came from one sample sequenced in a study of T-cell memory formation after mild COVID-19. MiXCR, run by TCRdb on the 5' RACE reads, gives a single entry per CDR3 protein. The repertoire includes roughly 170,000 distinct CDR3 sequences, around 18% of them detected once, and roughly 3.9% sits in the top ten. The sample consisted of PBMCs or a T cell subset sorted from them (not recorded which). The receptors stem from a young man who had mild COVID-19 (a few samples of this study predate the infection). Cell type and time point are not known.

The chain employs TRBV3-1 and TRBJ2-5; a possible D gene is TRBD1 (6 bases). Germline CDR1 is LGHDT and CDR2 is YNNKEL (reference sequence). Trimming cost V 1 base and J 5 bases, with 17 bases left between them. The CDR3 has 16 amino acids. CDR3 bases: TGTGCCAGCAGCCAAGTGGCTGGGGGCGCTTCGGAGACCCAGTACTTC. This sequence encodes CASSQVAGGASETQYF.

This clonotype has ten or more counts. The chain carries TRBV20-1 and TRBJ2-5; no clear D gene. With 7 bases removed from V and 5 bases from J, the gap between germline ends came to 14 bases. This CDR3 is 12 amino acids long. Germline V lookup: CDR1 DFQATT, CDR2 SNEGSKA (reference sequence). This CDR3 is CSVGSRRETQYF. Written as DNA, the CDR3 is TGCAGTGTCGGGTCGCGGCGGGAGACCCAGTACTTC.

The chain is built from TRBV6-5 and TRBJ1-2; TRBD1 is a possible D gene (6 bases). The CDR3 is 16 residues long. Germline V gene lookup returns CDR1 MNHEY and CDR2 SVGAGI. Trimming left V 6 bases short and J 3 bases short, with 20 bases between. The CDR3 sequence: CASSGQQAEDHYGYTF. The DNA for the CDR3 is TGTGCCAGCAGCGGACAGCAGGCGGAGGATCACTATGGCTACACCTTC.

V and J are TRBV11-2 and TRBJ2-2; D is undetermined. The CDR3 extends over 11 amino acids. Germline CDR1 and CDR2: SGHAT and FQNNGV. The CDR3 protein is CATRDTGELFF. The CDR3 DNA reads TGTGCTACCCGCGACACCGGGGAGCTGTTTTTT.

This clonotype has just a few counts. The DNA for the CDR3 is TGCGCCAGCAGCCAAGATTGGCTGGGGGGGACTGAAGCTTTCTTT. It yields the protein CASSQDWLGGTEAFF. The rearrangement uses TRBV4-3 and TRBJ1-1; TRBD1 might be the D (5 bases). The CDR3 has 15 amino acids. CDR1 is LGHNA and CDR2 is YSLEER in the germline V gene. The V gene lost 0 bases and the J gene lost 5 bases, with 13 bases spanning the gap.

This sequence joins TRBV5-1 and TRBJ2-3, with D possibly matching TRBD1 (6 bases). The CDR3 runs to 14 residues. The germline V gene has CDR1 SGHRS and CDR2 YFSETQ. Trimming left V 4 bases short and J 2 bases short, with 11 bases between. The CDR3 here is CASSHDRLTDTQYF. CDR3 nucleotides: TGCGCCAGCAGCCACGACAGGCTCACAGATACGCAGTATTTT.

This clonotype has just one count. The chain has TRBV6-5 and TRBJ1-4, with D tentatively TRBD1 (5 bases). V lost 6 bases and J 8 bases, leaving 16 bases between the germline ends. There are 14 residues in the CDR3. CDR1 MNHEY and CDR2 SVGAGI come from the germline V gene. CDR3 nucleotide sequence: TGTGCCAGCAGATACCTCAGGGTGCCGGAAAAACTGTTTTTT. This gives the protein CASRYLRVPEKLFF.

This clonotype showed up just a few times. The chain employs TRBV4-2 and TRBJ1-1; TRBD1 is a possible D gene (5 bases). V gave up 3 bases and J gave up 3 bases, with 11 bases separating them. Germline CDR1 LGHNA, CDR2 YNFKEQ. CDR3 length: 14 amino acids. The CDR3 DNA reads TGTGCCAGCAGCCACCCTACAGGTCACACTGAAGCTTTCTTT. Residues: CASSHPTGHTEAFF.

This clonotype came up a few times. The rearrangement uses TRBV5-1 and TRBJ2-3; D gene uncertain. V was shortened by 2 bases and J by 1 base, with 14 bases between the two germline ends. Per the germline V gene, CDR1 is SGHRS and CDR2 is YFSETQ. The CDR3 length is 16 residues. In DNA form, the CDR3 reads TGCGCCAGCAGCTTAAGTGGCCAAGGGCGCACAGATACGCAGTATTTT. Translation gives CASSLSGQGRTDTQYF.

This clonotype was counted only a few times. J is TRBJ2-3 and V is TRBV4-1, with 7 bases aligning to TRBD1. The V gene's germline CDR1 is MGHRA and CDR2 YSYEKL. This CDR3 has 16 residues. Trimming cost V 4 bases and J 10 bases; bases outside gene matches: 17. CDR3 protein: CASSLRDALTGASQYF. The CDR3 DNA reads as TGCGCCAGCAGCCTCCGCGACGCCTTAACAGGGGCTTCGCAGTATTTT.

The chain combines TRBV10-3 with TRBJ2-7, with TRBD1 matching over 8 bases. Germline V gene data show CDR1 as ENHRY and CDR2 as SYGVKD. V lost 0 bases, J lost 6 bases, and 7 bases stayed unmatched. The CDR3 is 15 amino acids. This CDR3 reads CAISESGQGAREQYV. As DNA, the CDR3 is TGTGCCATCAGTGAGTCCGGCCAGGGGGCACGCGAGCAGTACGTC.

This clonotype showed up just a few times. The V and J genes are TRBV3-1 and TRBJ2-1; no firm D call. Trimming stripped 1 base from V and 12 bases from J, with 13 bases between. Germline V lookup: CDR1 LGHDT, CDR2 YNNKEL (reference sequence). CDR3 length equals 13 residues. The CDR3 here is CASSQALLAGQFF. The DNA for the CDR3 is TGTGCCAGCAGCCAAGCCCTCCTCGCCGGGCAGTTCTTC.

This clonotype turned up a few times. V gene TRBV6-2 or TRBV6-3 combines with J gene TRBJ2-7; D is ambiguous. Germline CDR1 and CDR2: MNHEY and SVGEGT. The V end was cut by 4 bases, the J end by 0 bases, with 7 bases between. This CDR3 is 13 amino acids long. CDR3 sequence (DNA): TGTGCCAGCAGTTCCCAGTACTCCTACGAGCAGTACTTC. Protein: CASSSQYSYEQYF.

The chain has TRBV10-3 and TRBJ2-7; 8 bases map to TRBD1. CDR3 size: 13 residues. J was trimmed by 2 bases and V by 11 bases; bases with no gene match: 8. The germline V gene has CDR1 ENHRY and CDR2 SYGVKD. The CDR3 DNA sequence: TGTGCCGCAAAGGGACAGGCCGCCTACGAGCAGTACTTC. Its protein is CAAKGQAAYEQYF.

This clonotype was observed a few times. This rearrangement joins TRBV2 to TRBJ2-3; D gene ambiguous. Trimming stripped 8 bases from V and 0 bases from J, with 12 bases between. CDR1 and CDR2 (germline): SNHLY, FYNNEI. This CDR3 comprises 14 residues. CDR3 loop: CASAVTWSTDTQYF. CDR3 DNA: TGTGCCAGCGCGGTGACTTGGAGCACAGATACGCAGTATTTT.

V usage is TRBV4-1 and J usage is TRBJ2-2; D not resolved. V was trimmed by 0 bases and J by 4 bases, leaving 6 bases between them. The CDR3 spans 14 residues. The germline CDR1 and CDR2 sequences are MGHRA and YSYEKL. CDR3 residues: CASSQELATGELFF. Here the CDR3 DNA reads TGCGCCAGCAGCCAAGAGTTGGCCACCGGGGAGCTGTTTTTT.

The table lists this clonotype with a count of one. The chain recombines TRBV11-2 with TRBJ2-7, with D possibly matching TRBD1 (6 bases). Germline V lookup: CDR1 SGHAT, CDR2 FQNNGV. The CDR3 totals 13 residues. V gave up 4 bases and J gave up 6 bases, with 13 bases separating them. The CDR3 DNA follows: TGTGCCAGCAGCTCAATAGGACAGCGCGAGCAGTACTTC. It yields the protein CASSSIGQREQYF.

The table lists this clonotype with a count of one. CDR3: CSARDRTSGTDTQYF. The CDR3 DNA reads as TGCAGTGCTAGAGACCGGACATCCGGCACAGATACGCAGTATTTT. The chain recombines TRBV20-1 with TRBJ2-3, with D possibly TRBD1 on 5 matching bases. Germline V CDR1 and CDR2: DFQATT, SNEGSKA (reference sequence). This CDR3 contains 15 residues. Trimming cost V 0 bases and J 1 base, with 11 bases left between them.

The CDR3 region has the DNA TGTGCCAGCTCACCGGTTGCCCCCCCAAGTCGGGGTTATGGCTACACCTTC. Its protein product is CASSPVAPPSRGYGYTF. The J gene is TRBJ1-2, the V gene TRBV18; D not certain. CDR1 is KGHSH, CDR2 LQKENI, per germline. V lost 3 bases to trimming and J lost 5 bases, with 22 bases between them. The CDR3 length is 17 residues.

The chain carries TRBV3-1 and TRBJ2-5; D gene unclear. V lost 1 base to trimming and J lost 4 bases, with 13 bases between them. Germline lookup yields CDR1 LGHDT and CDR2 YNNKEL (reference sequence). The CDR3 has 15 residues. In DNA form, the CDR3 reads TGTGCCAGCAGCCAAGCTTGGGCGGACCCAGAGACCCAGTACTTC. Its protein is CASSQAWADPETQYF.

This clonotype was recorded many times. The V call is TRBV5-6, the J call TRBJ2-1; the match to TRBD2 covers 8 bases. Germline trimming cut 2 bases from V and 8 bases from J; bases unmatched to any gene: 9. Germline V gene sequence: CDR1 SGHDT, CDR2 YYEEEE. This CDR3 has 15 residues. CDR3 sequence: CASSFDQRGIDEQFF. In nucleotides, the CDR3 is TGTGCCAGCAGCTTTGACCAGCGGGGGATCGATGAGCAGTTCTTC.

This chain joins TRBV5-1 and TRBJ1-4; D is uncertain. V lost 0 bases to trimming and J lost 7 bases, with 13 bases between them. The germline V gene has CDR1 SGHRS and CDR2 YFSETQ. The CDR3 extends over 15 amino acids. CDR3 sequence: CASSLAEGVSEKLFF. As DNA, the CDR3 is TGCGCCAGCAGCTTGGCCGAGGGAGTCAGTGAAAAACTGTTTTTT.

Here the CDR3 reads CASSQSTWRGLCV. The DNA of the CDR3 is TGTGCCAGCAGTCAAAGCACCTGGCGGGGCCTCTGCGTC. The V and J genes are TRBV12-3 or TRBV12-4 and TRBJ2-7, with D perhaps matching TRBD2 (6 bases). CDR3 size: 13 residues.

The rearrangement uses TRBV20-1 and TRBJ2-3; 9 nucleotides align to TRBD2. The trim removed 1 base at V and 2 bases at J, leaving 4 bases unmatched. Germline V gene data show CDR1 as DFQATT and CDR2 as SNEGSKA (reference sequence). The CDR3 loop spans 15 amino acids. CDR3 DNA: TGCAGTGCTAGAGTTCTAGCGGGAAACACAGATACGCAGTATTTT. Protein: CSARVLAGNTDTQYF.

This clonotype was observed a few times. The chain has TRBV6-5 and TRBJ2-1; TRBD1 is a possible D gene (5 bases). Trimming left V 5 bases short and J 5 bases short, with 10 bases between. Germline-derived CDR1 and CDR2 are MNHEY and SVGAGI. This CDR3 has 13 residues. CDR3 sequence: CASSRTGNNEQFF. As DNA, the CDR3 is TGTGCCAGCAGTCGCACAGGCAACAATGAGCAGTTCTTC.

The chain has TRBV15 and TRBJ2-7; 7 bases align to TRBD1. From germline, CDR1 is LNHNV and CDR2 YYDKDF (reference sequence). The trim removed 0 bases at V and 4 bases at J, leaving 6 bases unmatched. The CDR3 spans 15 residues. CDR3 region: CATSRDRTGQYEQYF. DNA of the CDR3: TGTGCCACCAGCAGAGATCGGACAGGCCAATACGAGCAGTACTTC.

This clonotype was seen more than once but under ten times. The V call is TRBV5-1, the J call TRBJ2-6, with D unclear. The length of the CDR3 is 15 residues. Per germline, CDR1 SGHRS and CDR2 YFSETQ. V lost 3 bases, J lost 0 bases, and 7 bases lay in between. CDR3 nucleotide sequence: TGCGCCAGCAGCTCGGGCTTCTCTGGGGCCAACGTCCTGACTTTC. This encodes CASSSGFSGANVLTF.

CDR3 residues: CATKQGTTGEQYF. DNA of the CDR3: TGTGCCACCAAACAGGGTACGACGGGCGAGCAGTACTTC. The V gene is TRBV6-2 or TRBV6-3, the J gene TRBJ2-7; tentatively, D is TRBD1 (6 bases). The CDR3 contains 13 residues. CDR1 and CDR2 (germline): MNHEY, SVGEGT. Deletions cut 10 bases from V and 6 bases from J, with 19 bases between.